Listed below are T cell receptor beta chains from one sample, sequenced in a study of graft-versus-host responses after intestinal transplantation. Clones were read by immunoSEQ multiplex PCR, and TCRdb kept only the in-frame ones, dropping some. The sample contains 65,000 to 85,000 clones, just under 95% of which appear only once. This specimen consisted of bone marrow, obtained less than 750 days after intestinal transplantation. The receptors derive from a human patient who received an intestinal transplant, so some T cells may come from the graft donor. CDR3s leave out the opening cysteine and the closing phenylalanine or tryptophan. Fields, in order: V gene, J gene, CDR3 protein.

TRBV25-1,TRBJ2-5,ASSESLLTWETQY
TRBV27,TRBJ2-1,ASSSLLVTSAYNEQF
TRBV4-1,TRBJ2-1,ASSQEPGYNEQF
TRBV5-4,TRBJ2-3,ASSLAPSGILGPDTQY
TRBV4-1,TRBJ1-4,ASSPFADPNEKLF
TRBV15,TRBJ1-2,ATSNKQAYGYT
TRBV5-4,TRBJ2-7,ASRQNREYEQY
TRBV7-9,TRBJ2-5,ASSLAGRETQY
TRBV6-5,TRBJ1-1,ASSYGPRLEAF
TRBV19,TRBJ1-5,ASSRDPLGRQQPQH
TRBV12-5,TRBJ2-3,ASGLGSGTDTQY
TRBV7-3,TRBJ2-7,ASSPSARGEEQY
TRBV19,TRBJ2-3,ASSGGTGFRTDTQY
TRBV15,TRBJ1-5,ATSRGQGRNQPQH
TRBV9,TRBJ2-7,ASSTSGTYEQY
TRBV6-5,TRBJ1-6,ASRNVGAEASPLH
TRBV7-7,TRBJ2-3,ASSPHQGLAGALLGDTQY
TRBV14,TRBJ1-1,ASSQLKGSHLNTEAF
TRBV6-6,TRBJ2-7,ASSSTSGRAYEQY
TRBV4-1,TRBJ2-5,ASSQGAGGPRETQY
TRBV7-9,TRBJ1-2,ASSFDFGYGYT
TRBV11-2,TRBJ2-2,ASSLDWSGELF
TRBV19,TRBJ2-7,ASSPSFSGGYEQY
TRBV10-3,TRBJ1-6,AISRDRESPLH
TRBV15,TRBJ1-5,ATSKPGGQLRPQH
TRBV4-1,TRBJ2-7,ASSQVSTDEQY
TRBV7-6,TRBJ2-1,ASSLYGAGNEQF